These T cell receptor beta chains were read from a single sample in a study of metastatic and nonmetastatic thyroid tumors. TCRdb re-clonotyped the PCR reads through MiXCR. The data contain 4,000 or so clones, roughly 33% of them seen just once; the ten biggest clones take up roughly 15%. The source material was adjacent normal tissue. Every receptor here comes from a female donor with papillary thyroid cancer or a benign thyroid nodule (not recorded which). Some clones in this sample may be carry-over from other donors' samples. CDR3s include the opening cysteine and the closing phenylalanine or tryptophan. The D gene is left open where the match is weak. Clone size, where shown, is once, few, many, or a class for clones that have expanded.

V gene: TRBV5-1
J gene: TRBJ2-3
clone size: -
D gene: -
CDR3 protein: CASSLVPSRVDTQYF
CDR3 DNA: TGCGCCAGCAGCTTGGTTCCCTCGCGGGTTGATACGCAGTATTTT

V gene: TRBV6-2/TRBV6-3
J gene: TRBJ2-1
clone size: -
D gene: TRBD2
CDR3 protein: CASSRTSGGDWGEQFF
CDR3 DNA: TGTGCCAGCAGCCGCACGAGCGGGGGGGATTGGGGTGAGCAGTTCTTC

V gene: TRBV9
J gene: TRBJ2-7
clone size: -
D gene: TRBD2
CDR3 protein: CASSVEGGFSGSFEQYF
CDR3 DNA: TGTGCCAGCAGCGTAGAGGGTGGTTTTAGCGGGAGTTTCGAGCAGTACTTC

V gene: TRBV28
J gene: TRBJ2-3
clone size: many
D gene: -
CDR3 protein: CASSLQRAGDTNTQYF
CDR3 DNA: TGTGCCAGCAGCTTACAACGGGCAGGGGACACAAATACGCAGTATTTT

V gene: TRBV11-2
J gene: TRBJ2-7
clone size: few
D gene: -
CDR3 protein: CASSLERRTYEQYF
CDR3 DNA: TGTGCCAGCAGCTTAGAACGGCGGACCTACGAGCAGTACTTC

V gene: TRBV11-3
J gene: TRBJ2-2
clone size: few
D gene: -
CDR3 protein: CASRRDVNTGELFF
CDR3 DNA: TGTGCCAGCAGACGGGACGTCAACACCGGGGAGCTGTTTTTT

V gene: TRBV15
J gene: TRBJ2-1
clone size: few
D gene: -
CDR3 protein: CATSRDPSYNEQFF
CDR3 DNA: TGTGCCACCAGCAGGGACCCCAGCTACAATGAGCAGTTCTTC

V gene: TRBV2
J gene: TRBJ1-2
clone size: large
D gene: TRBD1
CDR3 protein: CASSDWGTGGGYTF
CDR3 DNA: TGTGCCAGCAGTGATTGGGGGACAGGGGGCGGCTACACCTTC

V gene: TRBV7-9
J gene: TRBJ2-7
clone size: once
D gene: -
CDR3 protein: CASSRDQIYEQYF
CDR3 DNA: TGTGCCAGCAGCCGAGACCAGATCTACGAGCAGTACTTC

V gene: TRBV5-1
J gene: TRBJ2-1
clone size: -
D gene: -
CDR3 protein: CASSLEQAARSNEQFF
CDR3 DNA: TGCGCCAGCAGCTTGGAGCAGGCGGCACGCTCCAATGAGCAGTTCTTC

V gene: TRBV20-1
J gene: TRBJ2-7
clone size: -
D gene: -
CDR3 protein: CSASAGSGAYEQYF
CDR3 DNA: TGCAGTGCTAGTGCGGGGTCCGGCGCCTACGAGCAGTACTTC

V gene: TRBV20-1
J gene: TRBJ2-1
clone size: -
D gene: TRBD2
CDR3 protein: CSARDPLAGRHHGSYNEQFF
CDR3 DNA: TGCAGTGCTAGAGATCCACTAGCGGGAAGACATCACGGCTCCTACAATGAGCAGTTCTTC

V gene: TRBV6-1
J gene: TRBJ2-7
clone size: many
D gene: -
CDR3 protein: CASSEEGRGYTYEQYF
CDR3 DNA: TGTGCCAGCAGTGAAGAGGGCAGGGGTTATACCTACGAGCAGTACTTC

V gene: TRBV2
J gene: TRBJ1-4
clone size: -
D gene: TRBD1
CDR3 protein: CASSEVGGAANEKLFF
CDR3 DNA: TGTGCCAGCAGTGAAGTAGGGGGCGCGGCTAATGAAAAACTGTTTTTT

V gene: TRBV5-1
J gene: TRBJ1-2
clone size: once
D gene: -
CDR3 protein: CASSSGANYGYTF
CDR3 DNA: TGCGCCAGCAGCTCAGGGGCAAACTATGGCTACACCTTC